The 28 T cell receptor beta chains below all came from one sample that was sequenced in a study of blood T cell repertoires in COVID-19. Using immunoSEQ multiplex PCR, the repertoire was profiled, and TCRdb retains in-frame clones only, with some absent. The sample has 25,000 to 35,000 clones, about four fifths seen once. Sequenced input: peripheral blood. Every receptor here comes from a woman over 75 with acute or convalescent COVID-19.

V usage is TRBV5-1 and J usage is TRBJ1-3; 7 bases match TRBD1. The V gene end was trimmed by 0 bases and the J gene end by 2 bases; junction bases not matched to a gene: 5. CDR3 length: 16 residues. Germline V CDR1 and CDR2: SGHRS, YFSETQ. CDR3: CASSLGPTGPGNTIYF. For the CDR3, the DNA is TGCGCCAGCAGCTTGGGGCCGACAGGGCCTGGAAACACCATATATTTT.

The chain uses TRBV15 and TRBJ2-5; TRBD2 matches 7 bases. Germline V CDR1 and CDR2: LNHNV, YYDKDF (reference sequence). The CDR3 runs 16 residues. With V trimmed by 5 bases and J by 0 bases, 9 bases remained unmatched. The CDR3 is CATSLSSGSYQETQYF. CDR3 DNA: TGTGCCACCAGCCTATCTAGCGGATCGTACCAAGAGACCCAGTACTTC.

The chain combines TRBV6-5 with TRBJ1-2; 7 bases are shared with TRBD1. Germline assignment: CDR1 MNHEY and CDR2 SVGAGI. V trimming: 0 bases; J trimming: 4 bases; junction bases outside the gene matches: 5. This CDR3 contains 15 residues. The DNA for the CDR3 is TGTGCCAGCAGTTACTCGCCGGGACAGCCCTATGGCTACACCTTC. Amino acid sequence: CASSYSPGQPYGYTF.

The rearrangement links TRBV29-1 to TRBJ2-3; no clear D gene. Trimming shortened V by 8 bases and J by 2 bases, and 17 bases separated the two germline ends. The V gene's germline CDR1 is SQVTM and CDR2 ANQGSEA. The CDR3 runs to 14 residues. In DNA, the CDR3 is TGCAGCTATCTCGGGTGGCCCCTCACAGATACGCAGTATTTT. Amino acids: CSYLGWPLTDTQYF.

The chain combines TRBV24-1 with TRBJ2-4, with TRBD1 identical over 8 bases. CDR3 length equals 17 residues. The V gene end was trimmed by 5 bases and the J gene end by 0 bases; junction bases not matched to a gene: 8. Germline V lookup: CDR1 KGHDR, CDR2 SFDVKD. The DNA of the CDR3 is TGTGCCACCAGTGCCACCCCAGGGGGCAAAGCCAAAAACATTCAGTACTTC. Encoded protein: CATSATPGGKAKNIQYF.

This clone has just one count. The chain recombines TRBV30 with TRBJ2-3; weak D call: TRBD2 (7 bases). The CDR3 consists of 14 residues. Deletions cut 3 bases from V and 4 bases from J, with 14 bases between. Germline lookup yields CDR1 GTSNPN and CDR2 SVGIG (reference sequence). The CDR3 region is CAWSQSGGPDTQYF. The CDR3 DNA sequence: TGTGCCTGGAGCCAATCGGGGGGCCCAGATACGCAGTATTTT.

The genes are TRBV7-2 and TRBJ1-3, with D maybe TRBD1 (5 bases). Trimming stripped 5 bases from V and 2 bases from J, with 13 bases between. This CDR3 is 15 amino acids long. The V gene's germline CDR1 is SGHTA and CDR2 FQGNSA. CDR3 amino acids: CASSPSGVAGNTIYF. CDR3 DNA sequence: TGTGCCAGCAGCCCGTCGGGGGTCGCTGGAAACACCATATATTTT.

V gene TRBV9 combines with J gene TRBJ1-1; D is ambiguous. CDR3 length: 14 amino acids. Looked up from germline, CDR1 is SGDLS and CDR2 is YYNGEE. V lost 0 bases and J lost 1, with 7 bases in between. DNA of the CDR3: TGTGCCAGCAGCGTAGTAGCGGGGAACACTGAAGCTTTCTTT. It encodes CASSVVAGNTEAFF.

The CDR3 DNA reads TGTGCCAGCAGCTTAGCGTTGGTGGGGGGTGAGCAGTTCTTC. Translation gives CASSLALVGGEQFF. The chain has TRBV7-9 and TRBJ2-1, with TRBD2 as a possible D gene (6 bases). Germline V lookup: CDR1 SEHNR, CDR2 FQNEAQ (reference sequence). The V end lost 0 bases, the J end lost 9 bases, and 12 bases lay between the germline ends. The CDR3 covers 14 residues. Full variable domain (rest looked up from reference TRBV7-9 and TRBJ2-1): DTGVSQNPRHKITKRGQNVTFRCDPISEHNRLYWYRQTLGQGPEFLTYFQNEAQLEKSRLLSDRFSAERPKGSFSTLEIQRTEQGDSAMYLCASSLALVGGEQFFGPGTRLTVL.

This clone appeared once. J is TRBJ2-5 and V is TRBV29-1; D is possibly TRBD1 (6 bases). This CDR3 is built from 10 residues. CDR1 is SQVTM, CDR2 ANQGSEA, per germline. Deletions cut 6 bases from V and 6 bases from J, with 8 bases between. CDR3 region: CSVDSQTQYF. The CDR3 DNA is TGCAGCGTGGACAGCCAGACCCAGTACTTC.

The chain carries TRBV29-1 and TRBJ2-6, with 7 bases aligning to TRBD2. V lost 4 bases, J lost 2 bases, and 8 bases stayed unmatched. There are 16 residues in the CDR3. The germline CDR1 and CDR2 sequences are SQVTM and ANQGSEA. This CDR3 is CSVVASGGPGANVLTF. In DNA, the CDR3 is TGCAGCGTTGTGGCTAGCGGAGGCCCTGGGGCCAACGTCCTGACTTTC.

This clone was picked up one time. One end of the junction does not line up with germline, which may come from a read error. This chain joins TRBV4-1 and TRBJ2-1, with 10 positions matching TRBD1. The germline gives CDR1 MGHRA, CDR2 YSYEKL. This CDR3 is 15 amino acids long. This CDR3 is CASSQERTGGNTDLF. CDR3 nucleotides: TGCGCCAGCAGCCAAGAAAGGACAGGGGGTAATACGGACCTCTTC.

CDR3 in DNA: TGCGCCAGCAGCTTGGGCGAGGGGGTACGCACTGAAGCTTTCTTT. Amino acid sequence: CASSLGEGVRTEAFF. The genes are TRBV5-1 and TRBJ1-1, with D tentatively TRBD1 (6 bases). With 0 bases removed from V and 4 bases from J, the gap between germline ends came to 13 bases. CDR1 is SGHRS and CDR2 is YFSETQ in the germline V gene. The CDR3 runs to 15 residues.

This clone ranks as medium-sized. This rearrangement joins TRBV28 to TRBJ2-7; 7 nucleotides match TRBD1. Germline V gene data show CDR1 as MDHEN and CDR2 as SYDVKM. V was clipped by 4 bases and J by 1 base; unmatched bases: 1. The CDR3 covers 13 residues. The CDR3 DNA sequence: TGTGCCAGCAGTTGGGACAGATCCTACGAGCAGTACTTC. Protein product: CASSWDRSYEQYF.

In this sample, this clone turned up once. This rearrangement joins TRBV28 to TRBJ2-2; 10 nucleotides line up with TRBD1. The J segment lost 5 bases and the V segment lost 6 bases, leaving 9 bases of the junction unmatched. The CDR3 runs to 16 residues. Germline CDR1 reads MDHEN; CDR2 reads SYDVKM. The CDR3 DNA reads as TGTGCCAGCAGCATCCCGGGACAGGGGAGGACCGGGGAGCTGTTTTTT. This codes for CASSIPGQGRTGELFF.

This chain links TRBV6-6 with TRBJ1-3, with unresolved D. Deletions cut 2 bases from V and 2 bases from J, with 13 bases between. Germline CDR1 MNHNY, CDR2 SVGAGI (reference sequence). There are 16 residues in the CDR3. The CDR3 DNA reads as TGTGCCAGCAGTTACAGCGGCACGACGGCTGGAAACACCATATATTTT. Translating gives CASSYSGTTAGNTIYF.

This clone was observed a single time. The chain employs TRBV28 and TRBJ2-2, with a weak D call TRBD2 (7 bases). The length of the CDR3 is 14 residues. V lost 10 bases, J lost 6 bases, and 18 bases lay in between. Germline-derived CDR1 and CDR2 are MDHEN and SYDVKM. CDR3 bases: TGTGCCATCCTGGAGGGGGGGAAACCCGGGGAGCTGTTTTTT. Protein product: CAILEGGKPGELFF.

This rearrangement joins TRBV29-1 to TRBJ1-2, with a weak D call TRBD1 (5 bases). V dropped 4 bases and J dropped 2 bases, with 11 bases sitting between them. The germline gives CDR1 SQVTM, CDR2 ANQGSEA. The CDR3 contains 13 residues. The CDR3 DNA is TGCAGCGTTGCAAGGGGCCTAAACTATGGCTACACCTTC. Translation: CSVARGLNYGYTF.

The V gene is TRBV5-1, the J gene TRBJ2-5, with 8 bases aligning to TRBD2. V was clipped by 1 base and J by 5 bases; unmatched bases: 10. Germline CDR1 reads SGHRS; CDR2 reads YFSETQ. The CDR3 consists of 16 residues. CDR3 DNA: TGCGCCAGCAGCTTGAACCCGGGAGGGCCGGGGGAGACCCAGTACTTC. Its translation: CASSLNPGGPGETQYF.

This clone was seen a few times. This rearrangement joins TRBV11-2 to TRBJ1-1, with D maybe TRBD1 (6 bases). CDR3 length: 15 amino acids. Germline lookup yields CDR1 SGHAT and CDR2 FQNNGV. V was cut by 1 base and J by 8 bases, with 17 bases left in between. CDR3 coding DNA: TGTGCCAGCAGCTTAGTTCCCAGGGGCCGACAAGAAGCTTTCTTT. This sequence encodes CASSLVPRGRQEAFF.

The sample holds a few counts of this clone. This chain links TRBV10-2 with TRBJ1-6; no clear D. The CDR3 is 15 amino acids. Trimming removed 10 bases at V and 0 bases at J, with 13 bases between. The germline V gene has CDR1 WSHSY and CDR2 SAAADI. The CDR3 reads CATAIDNSYNSPLHF. The CDR3 coding sequence is TGCGCCACCGCCATCGACAACTCCTATAATTCACCCCTCCACTTT.

V usage is TRBV30 and J usage is TRBJ1-4; no reliable D call. The V gene's germline CDR1 is GTSNPN and CDR2 SVGIG (reference sequence). The CDR3 has 13 residues. Trimming removed 4 bases at V and 5 bases at J, with 11 bases between. CDR3 in DNA: TGTGCCTGGATGGGAGGCAGAAATGAAAAACTGTTTTTT. Translated: CAWMGGRNEKLFF. The whole variable domain, filled in from reference TRBV30 and TRBJ1-4, reads SQTIHQWPATLVQPVGSPLSLECTVEGTSNPNLYWYRQAAGRGLQLLFYSVGIGQISSEVPQNLSASRPQDRQFILSSKKLLLSDSGFYLCAWMGGRNEKLFFGSGTQLSVL.

The chain carries TRBV3-1 (or the pseudogene TRBV3-2) and TRBJ2-1; TRBD2 matches at 8 bases. Germline CDR1 LGHDT, CDR2 YNNKEL (reference sequence). The CDR3 has 16 amino acids. Trimming cost V 1 base and J 6 bases; bases outside gene matches: 8. The CDR3 region is CASSQVWSGGLNEQFF. CDR3 DNA sequence: TGTGCCAGCAGCCAAGTCTGGAGCGGGGGCCTCAATGAGCAGTTCTTC.

Only a few counts were recorded for this clone. This chain connects TRBV6-6 to TRBJ1-1; D ambiguous. Germline CDR1 is MNHNY and CDR2 is SVGAGI (reference sequence). V shed 0 bases and J shed 0 bases, with 11 bases lying between them. The CDR3 length is 16 residues. The CDR3 DNA reads as TGTGCCAGCAGTTACTCGCAGGCCCTTATGAACACTGAAGCTTTCTTT. This codes for CASSYSQALMNTEAFF.

The rearrangement uses TRBV7-2 and TRBJ2-1, with 10 bases lining up with TRBD2. Germline lookup yields CDR1 SGHTA and CDR2 FQGNSA. Germline trimming cut 1 base from V and 7 bases from J; bases unmatched to any gene: 10. CDR3 length: 17 residues. CDR3: CASSLGILAGVGNEQFF. CDR3 coding DNA: TGTGCCAGCAGCTTAGGCATCCTAGCGGGAGTGGGAAATGAGCAGTTCTTC. Combining the CDR3 with reference TRBV7-2 and TRBJ2-1 gives the whole variable domain GAGVSQSPSNKVTEKGKDVELRCDPISGHTALYWYRQSLGQGLEFLIYFQGNSAPDKSGLPSDRFSAERTGGSVSTLTIQRTQQEDSAVYLCASSLGILAGVGNEQFFGPGTRLTVL.

This clone appeared once. The V and J genes are TRBV19 and TRBJ2-7; 8 nucleotides line up with TRBD2. The junction had 1 base not matched to a gene; V was cut back by 5 bases and J by 1 base. CDR1 is LNHDA, CDR2 SQIVND, per germline (reference sequence). The CDR3 runs 13 residues. The DNA for the CDR3 is TGTGCCAGTAGTGGACTAGCTTCCTACGAGCAGTACTTC. Amino acids: CASSGLASYEQYF.

The gene calls are TRBV6-5 and TRBJ2-7; a possible D gene is TRBD1 (6 bases). Per the germline V gene, CDR1 is MNHEY and CDR2 is SVGAGI. Trimming left V 2 bases short and J 1 base short, with 12 bases between. This CDR3 has 15 residues. CDR3 nucleotide sequence: TGTGCCAGCAGTTACGGGACATTTGGGTCCTACGAGCAGTACTTC. Translated, it gives CASSYGTFGSYEQYF.

The chain couples TRBV9 to TRBJ2-1; 10 bases align to TRBD2. The CDR3 consists of 18 residues. V lost 0 bases and J lost 2; bases outside the gene matches: 8. Germline CDR1 is SGDLS and CDR2 is YYNGEE. Written as DNA, the CDR3 is TGTGCCAGCAGCGTAGACGCTAGAGCGGGAGGGACCTACAATGAGCAGTTCTTC. Its protein product is CASSVDARAGGTYNEQFF.